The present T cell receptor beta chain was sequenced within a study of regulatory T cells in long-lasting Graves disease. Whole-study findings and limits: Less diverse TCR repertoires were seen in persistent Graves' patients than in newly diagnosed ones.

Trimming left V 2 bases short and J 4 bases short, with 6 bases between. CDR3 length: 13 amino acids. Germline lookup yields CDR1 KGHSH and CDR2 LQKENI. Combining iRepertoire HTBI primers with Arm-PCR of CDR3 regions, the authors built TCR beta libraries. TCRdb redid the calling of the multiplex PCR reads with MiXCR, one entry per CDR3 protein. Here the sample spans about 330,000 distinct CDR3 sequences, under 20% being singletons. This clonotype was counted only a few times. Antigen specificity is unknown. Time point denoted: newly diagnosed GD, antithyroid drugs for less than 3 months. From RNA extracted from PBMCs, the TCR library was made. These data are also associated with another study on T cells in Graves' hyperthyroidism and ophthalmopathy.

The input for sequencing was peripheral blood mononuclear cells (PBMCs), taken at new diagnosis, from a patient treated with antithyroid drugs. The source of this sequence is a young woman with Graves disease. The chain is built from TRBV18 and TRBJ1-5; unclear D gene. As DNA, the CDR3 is TGTGCCAGCTCACCAGACACTAATCAGCCCCAGCATTTT. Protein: CASSPDTNQPQHF.